This is a list of T cell receptor beta chains from one sample in a study of T cells of healthy individuals. Via MiXCR, TCRdb re-called the 5' RACE reads, giving one row per CDR3 protein. The data show 55,000 to 65,000 distinct CDR3 sequences, about a sixth seen once. The receptors were sampled from a human donor in good health. CDR3s include the opening cysteine and the closing phenylalanine or tryptophan. D genes are given only for firm matches. Clone size is not always given. Where it is, it says once, few, many or a class for expanded clones.

j_call: TRBJ1-5; clone_size: many; d_call: TRBD1; v_call: TRBV12-3/TRBV12-4; cdr3_aa: CASSSRQGRDNQPQHF; cdr3_nt: TGTGCCAGCAGTTCTCGACAGGGACGCGACAATCAGCCCCAGCATTTT
j_call: TRBJ2-5; clone_size: many; d_call: -; v_call: TRBV5-4; cdr3_aa: CASSFRQGSYQETQYF; cdr3_nt: TGTGCCAGCAGCTTCCGCCAGGGTTCGTACCAAGAGACCCAGTACTTC
j_call: TRBJ1-2; clone_size: many; d_call: -; v_call: TRBV30; cdr3_aa: CAWSADGWGRDGYTF; cdr3_nt: TGTGCCTGGAGTGCCGATGGTTGGGGACGGGATGGCTACACCTTC
j_call: TRBJ2-3; clone_size: -; d_call: -; v_call: TRBV29-1; cdr3_aa: CSVLQQSTDTQYF; cdr3_nt: TGCAGCGTTCTACAACAGAGCACAGATACGCAGTATTTT
j_call: TRBJ1-4; clone_size: few; d_call: TRBD1; v_call: TRBV12-5; cdr3_aa: CASGIGQGNEKLFF; cdr3_nt: TGTGCTAGTGGTATAGGACAGGGTAATGAAAAACTGTTTTTT
j_call: TRBJ2-3; clone_size: once; d_call: -; v_call: TRBV12-3/TRBV12-4; cdr3_aa: CASSPPPNTDTQYF; cdr3_nt: TGTGCCAGCAGTCCCCCCCCCAACACAGATACGCAGTATTTT
j_call: TRBJ1-1; clone_size: -; d_call: -; v_call: TRBV7-2; cdr3_aa: CASSGKSGTALGSTEAFF; cdr3_nt: TGTGCCAGCAGCGGAAAGTCAGGGACCGCCTTGGGTTCCACTGAAGCTTTCTTT
j_call: TRBJ2-7; clone_size: many; d_call: -; v_call: TRBV3-1; cdr3_aa: CASSHRGGGPYEQYF; cdr3_nt: TGTGCCAGCAGCCACAGGGGCGGGGGACCCTACGAGCAGTACTTC
j_call: TRBJ2-2; clone_size: many; d_call: -; v_call: TRBV12-3/TRBV12-4; cdr3_aa: CASTFNTGELFF; cdr3_nt: TGTGCCAGCACATTCAACACCGGGGAGCTGTTTTTT
j_call: TRBJ2-3; clone_size: many; d_call: -; v_call: TRBV20-1; cdr3_aa: CSARGLGGASDTQYF; cdr3_nt: TGCAGTGCTAGGGGCCTCGGGGGAGCTTCGGATACGCAGTATTTT
j_call: TRBJ2-4; clone_size: few; d_call: -; v_call: TRBV5-5; cdr3_aa: CASYRGSGANIQYF; cdr3_nt: TGTGCCAGCTACAGGGGCAGCGGGGCGAACATTCAGTACTTC
j_call: TRBJ2-2; clone_size: few; d_call: -; v_call: TRBV18; cdr3_aa: CASPLESANTGELFF; cdr3_nt: TGTGCCAGCCCCCTGGAGTCCGCGAACACCGGGGAGCTGTTTTTT
j_call: TRBJ2-7; clone_size: -; d_call: -; v_call: TRBV24-1; cdr3_aa: CATSDPKTGRSYEQYF; cdr3_nt: TGTGCCACCAGTGACCCTAAGACAGGCCGCTCCTACGAGCAGTACTTC
j_call: TRBJ2-7; clone_size: many; d_call: TRBD2; v_call: TRBV6-1; cdr3_aa: CASSEASGGAYEQYF; cdr3_nt: TGTGCCAGCAGTGAAGCTAGCGGGGGGGCCTACGAGCAGTACTTC
j_call: TRBJ2-1; clone_size: many; d_call: TRBD2; v_call: TRBV4-3; cdr3_aa: CASSQEGLAGQEQFF; cdr3_nt: TGCGCCAGCAGCCAAGAAGGGCTAGCGGGCCAGGAGCAGTTCTTC
j_call: TRBJ2-5; clone_size: few; d_call: -; v_call: TRBV7-6; cdr3_aa: CASSLMKTQYF; cdr3_nt: TGTGCCAGCAGCTTGATGAAGACCCAGTACTTC